This passage covers 8 T cell receptor beta chains from one sample sequenced in a study of blood T cell repertoires in COVID-19. The assay was immunoSEQ multiplex PCR, and TCRdb's table has in-frame clones only and misses some. The sample carries around 120,000 clones, more than 60% recorded once. The sample was peripheral blood. The origin of the receptors is a man aged 70-80 years with acute or convalescent COVID-19.

The gene calls are TRBV6-5 and TRBJ2-7; TRBD1 matches at 10 bases. Germline V gene sequence: CDR1 MNHEY, CDR2 SVGAGI. The CDR3 extends over 14 amino acids. The ends lost 6 bases at V and 4 bases at J; junction bases unmatched: 6. CDR3 sequence reads: CASRQDRGRYEQYF. For the CDR3, the DNA is TGTGCCAGCAGACAAGACAGGGGGCGATACGAGCAGTACTTC.

This chain uses TRBV19 with TRBJ2-5, with 7 bases matching TRBD1. Germline assignment: CDR1 LNHDA and CDR2 SQIVND (reference sequence). CDR3 length equals 12 residues. With V trimmed by 9 bases and J by 5 bases, 6 bases remained unmatched. The CDR3 spells CARRQGGETQYF. The CDR3, as DNA: TGTGCCAGAAGACAGGGCGGGGAGACCCAGTACTTC.

The V gene is TRBV7-9, the J gene TRBJ2-5; weak D call: TRBD2 (6 bases). The CDR3 consists of 16 residues. Germline V gene sequence: CDR1 SEHNR, CDR2 FQNEAQ (reference sequence). The V and J ends lost 5 bases and 3 bases respectively, with 19 bases between them. In nucleotides, the CDR3 is TGTGCCAGCAGCCCCCCTCGCGGGACCGAGAAAGAGACCCAGTACTTC. It yields the protein CASSPPRGTEKETQYF.

The chain links TRBV3-1 (or the pseudogene TRBV3-2) to TRBJ1-1; 8 bases agree with TRBD1. The V and J ends lost 4 bases and 2 bases, in that order; junction bases with no gene match: 9. This CDR3 has 16 amino acids. In germline, CDR1 is LGHDT, CDR2 YNNKEL (reference sequence). The CDR3 is CASSRPDREPNTEAFF. Written as DNA, the CDR3 is TGTGCCAGCAGCCGACCGGACAGGGAACCTAACACTGAAGCTTTCTTT.

The chain combines TRBV4-3 with TRBJ2-3; 7 positions match TRBD2. Germline CDR1 LGHNA, CDR2 YSLEER. This CDR3 is built from 16 residues. Trimming removed 0 bases from V and 3 bases from J; junction bases left unmatched: 6. The CDR3 region has the DNA TGCGCCAGCAGCCAAGATGGGGGGGGTGGGACAGATACGCAGTATTTT. Its translation is CASSQDGGGGTDTQYF.

The table lists this clone with a few counts. The chain is built from TRBV7-2 and TRBJ2-5; no reliable D call. This CDR3 contains 14 residues. Germline CDR1 SGHTA, CDR2 FQGNSA. Trimming took 7 bases from V and 1 from J, leaving 13 bases between them. The CDR3 loop is CASTPHGPQETQYF. The CDR3 region has the DNA TGTGCCAGCACCCCGCATGGGCCCCAAGAGACCCAGTACTTC.

This clone was picked up one time. The chain recombines TRBV7-8 with TRBJ1-2, with 9 bases fitting TRBD1. The germline gives CDR1 SGHVS, CDR2 FQNEAQ. Losses at the gene ends were 5 bases for V and 8 bases for J; bases not matched to a gene: 12. There are 15 residues in the CDR3. CDR3 protein: CASSPTGQGLSGYTF. CDR3 nucleotides: TGTGCCAGCAGCCCCACCGGACAGGGGTTAAGCGGCTACACCTTC.

This clone was picked up many times. For the CDR3, the DNA is TGTGCCAGCAGCCCGGGGGTAGCCGGGGGAGTTGAAGCTTTCTTT. Protein sequence: CASSPGVAGGVEAFF. V usage is TRBV5-6 and J usage is TRBJ1-1, with D maybe TRBD1 (5 bases). The CDR3 length is 15 residues. V lost 4 bases, J lost 7 bases, and 20 bases lay in between. Germline V gives CDR1 SGHDT, CDR2 YYEEEE.